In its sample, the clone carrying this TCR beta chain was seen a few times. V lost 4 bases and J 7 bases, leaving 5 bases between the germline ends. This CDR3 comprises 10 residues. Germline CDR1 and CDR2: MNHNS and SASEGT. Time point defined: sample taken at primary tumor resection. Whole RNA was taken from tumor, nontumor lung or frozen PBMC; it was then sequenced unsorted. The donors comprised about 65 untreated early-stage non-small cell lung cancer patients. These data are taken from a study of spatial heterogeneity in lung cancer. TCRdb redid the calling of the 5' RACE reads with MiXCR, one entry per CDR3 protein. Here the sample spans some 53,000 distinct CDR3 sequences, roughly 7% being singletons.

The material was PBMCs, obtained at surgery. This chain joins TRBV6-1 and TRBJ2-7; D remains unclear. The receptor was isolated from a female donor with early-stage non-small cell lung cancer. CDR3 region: CASSGWEQYF. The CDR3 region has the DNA TGTGCCAGCAGTGGCTGGGAGCAGTACTTC.